The T cell receptor beta chain described here comes from a study of cytomegalovirus exposure and HLA in healthy donors. Study-wide points: HLA-A and HLA-B allele assignments for most subjects were reportedly predicted accurately using TCR beta sequences. The study dropped some indistinguishable V segments, TRBV6-2 and TRBV6-3 among them.

The V end was cut by 8 bases, the J end by 15 bases, with 23 bases between. There are 13 residues in the CDR3. Germline V CDR1 and CDR2: SGHTA, FQGNSA. This PCR relied on a set of 60 Vbeta primers and 13 Jbeta primers. The assay was immunoSEQ multiplex PCR, and TCRdb's table has in-frame clones only and misses some. Across around 51,000 clones, the top ten clones capture roughly 27% of the sample. In regard to this clone: Its antigen remains unknown.

The receptor comes from a man aged 40-49 years in good health and CMV-seropositive. Sequencing used PBMCs. The J gene is TRBJ1-5, the V gene TRBV7-2; TRBD1 is a possible D gene (5 bases). CDR3 region: CASGTSPGGLRHF. For the CDR3, the DNA is TGTGCCAGCGGAACATCACCCGGGGGTCTTCGGCATTTT.